This T cell receptor beta chain came from a study of blood T cell repertoires in COVID-19 (dated by TCRdb to the early 2020s). In terms of the full investigation: The collaborator samples originated in the United States, Italy and Spain and spanned the acute and convalescent phases of COVID-19. The material from the prospective study consisted of cDNA or gDNA derived from T cells, B-cell-depleted T cells, or PBMCs. The dataset comprised deeply sampled blood TCRbeta repertoires from subjects exposed to, actively infected with, or recovered from COVID-19. The repertoires were released in a freely available public database intended as a resource for research on the immune response to SARS-CoV-2. Samples came from the ongoing ImmuneRACE study (first 160 participants) plus 1,254 subjects from 6 global collaborators. A de-identified subject ID, COVID-19 status, age in years and sex were almost always included in the sample metadata. Where available, HLA class I and class II types were taken from metadata supplied by the sample provider and were not determined by assay-based typing. The paper's findings and limits, for the study overall: How much clinical and demographic metadata was included differed by source and by participant, and the metadata was provided uncurated.

About this clone itself: What antigen it recognizes has not been identified. No per-base quality is available; no much larger clone lies one base away.

Another Seattle source contributed samples from volunteer blood donors who had recovered from COVID-19. Collaborating institutions collected whole blood in K2EDTA tubes following their own protocols. For TCRbeta analysis, collaborators shipped samples as frozen whole blood, isolated PBMCs, or DNA extracted from either of those sample types. TCRbeta CDR3 regions were amplified from genomic DNA by means of the immunoSEQ Assay, a bias-controlled multiplex PCR. Per the authors' processing: Nucleated cell counts per sample were estimated from amplification of reference gene primers within the assay. Sequence reads were collapsed and filtered to measure the absolute abundance of every unique TCRbeta CDR3 rearrangement. For each sample, productive Simpson clonality was calculated by taking the square root of Simpson's diversity index across productive rearrangements. The table was pulled from immuneACCESS by TCRdb, which kept in-frame rearrangements only. Such tables lose some clones; where checked, under half of the loss comes from unresolved V genes, and the rest has no known cause. The V and J calls and clone size are taken from that table; D and trimming were inferred from the DNA. This sample gives roughly 230,000 clones in total; 85% to 90% of them show up just once. The ten largest make up around 4.6% of the sample.

Reading from cysteine to phenylalanine, the CDR3 counts 14 amino acids. The sequence is cut down to CDR3 DNA, 42 bases in frame from base 1. The germline V gene (reference sequence) specifies LGHDT as CDR1 and YNNKEL as CDR2. V loses 4 bases of germline sequence and J loses 0 bases, and the interval between the two ends is 7 bases. Sequencing was performed on peripheral blood. The receptor was derived from a middle-aged woman who had recovered from COVID-19. The chain employs TRBV3-1 (or the pseudogene TRBV3-2) and TRBJ1-3, with the D gene not confidently named. This receptor has the CDR3 CASSRASSGNTIYF. The DNA is as follows: TGTGCCAGCAGCCGCGCGAGCTCTGGAAACACCATATATTTT.